This T cell receptor beta chain was observed in a study of T cell repertoires in cytomegalovirus infection. On the study more broadly: TCR beta signatures that were public indicated CMV infection and matching HLA type.

The CDR3 has 16 residues. Germline trimming cut 4 bases from V and 2 bases from J; bases unmatched to any gene: 11. In its sample, this clonotype was seen many times. TCRdb re-called the reads through MiXCR, storing one row per CDR3 protein. The sample consists of 200,000 to 300,000 distinct CDR3 sequences, roughly 10% of them appearing once. What was sequenced was PBMCs. This clonotype was sampled from a human donor in good health (CMV status not recorded). Some clones in this sample may be carry-over from other donors' samples. J is TRBJ2-7 and V is TRBV23-1; 7 bases map to TRBD1. TRBV23-1 is flagged as an ORF with uncertain function. CDR3 nucleotides: TGCGCCAGCAGTCGGGGACAGAATCTAAGACCCTACGAGCAGTACTTC. Translation: CASSRGQNLRPYEQYF.